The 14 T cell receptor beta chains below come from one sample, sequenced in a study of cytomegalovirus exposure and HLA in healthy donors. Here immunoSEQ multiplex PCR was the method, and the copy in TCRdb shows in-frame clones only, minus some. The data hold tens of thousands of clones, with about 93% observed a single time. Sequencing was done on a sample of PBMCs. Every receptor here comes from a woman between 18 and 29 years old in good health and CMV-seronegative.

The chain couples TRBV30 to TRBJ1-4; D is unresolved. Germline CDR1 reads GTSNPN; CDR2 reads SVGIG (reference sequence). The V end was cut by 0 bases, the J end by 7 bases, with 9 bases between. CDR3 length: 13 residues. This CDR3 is CAWSVQMAEKLFF. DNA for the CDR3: TGTGCCTGGAGTGTACAGATGGCTGAAAAACTGTTTTTT.

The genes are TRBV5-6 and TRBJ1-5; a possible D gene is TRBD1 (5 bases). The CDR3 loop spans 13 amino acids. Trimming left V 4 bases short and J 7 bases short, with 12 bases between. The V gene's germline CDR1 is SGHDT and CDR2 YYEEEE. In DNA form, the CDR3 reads TGTGCCAGCAGCCGAGGACACGGGCAGCCCCAGCATTTT. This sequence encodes CASSRGHGQPQHF.

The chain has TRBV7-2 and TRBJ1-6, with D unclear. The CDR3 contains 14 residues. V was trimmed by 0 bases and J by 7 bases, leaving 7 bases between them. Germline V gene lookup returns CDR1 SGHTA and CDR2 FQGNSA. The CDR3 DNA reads TGTGCCAGCAGCTTAGCTCTCCTGAATTCACCCCTCCACTTT. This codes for CASSLALLNSPLHF.

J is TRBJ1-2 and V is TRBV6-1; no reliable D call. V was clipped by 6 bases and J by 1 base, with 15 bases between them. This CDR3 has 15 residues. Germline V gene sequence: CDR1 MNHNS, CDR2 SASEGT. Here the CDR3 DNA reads TGTGCCAGCAGGATCCTGGAGGCCGGTAACTATGGCTACACCTTC. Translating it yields CASRILEAGNYGYTF.

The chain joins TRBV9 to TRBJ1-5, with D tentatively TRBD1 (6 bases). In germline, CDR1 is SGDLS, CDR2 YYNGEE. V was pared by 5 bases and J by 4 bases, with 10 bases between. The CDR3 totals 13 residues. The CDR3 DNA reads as TGTGCCAGCAGTGCAGGGGTGAATCAGCCCCAGCATTTT. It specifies CASSAGVNQPQHF. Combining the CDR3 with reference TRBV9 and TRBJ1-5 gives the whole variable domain DSGVTQTPKHLITATGQRVTLRCSPRSGDLSVYWYQQSLDQGLQFLIQYYNGEERAKGNILERFSAQQFPDLHSELNLSSLELGDSALYFCASSAGVNQPQHFGDGTRLSIL.

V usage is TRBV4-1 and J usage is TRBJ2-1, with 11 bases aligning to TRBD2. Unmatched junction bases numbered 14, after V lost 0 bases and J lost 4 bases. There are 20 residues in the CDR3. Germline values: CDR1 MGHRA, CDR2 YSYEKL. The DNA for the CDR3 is TGCGCCAGCAGCCAAGAACGAAATAGTATAGCGGGAGGGGGTTACAATGAGCAGTTCTTC. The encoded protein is CASSQERNSIAGGGYNEQFF.

The CDR3 bases are TGTGCCTGGACCCTAGGTGGGACAGGGATCGGAAACACCATATATTTT. It specifies CAWTLGGTGIGNTIYF. The rearrangement uses TRBV30 and TRBJ1-3, with TRBD1 identical over 9 bases. V lost 4 bases and J lost 4; bases outside the gene matches: 11. The germline V gene encodes CDR1 GTSNPN and CDR2 SVGIG (reference sequence). CDR3 length: 16 amino acids. The variable domain in full, with the rest retrieved from reference TRBV30 and TRBJ1-3, is SQTIHQWPATLVQPVGSPLSLECTVEGTSNPNLYWYRQAAGRGLQLLFYSVGIGQISSEVPQNLSASRPQDRQFILSSKKLLLSDSGFYLCAWTLGGTGIGNTIYFGEGSWLTVV.

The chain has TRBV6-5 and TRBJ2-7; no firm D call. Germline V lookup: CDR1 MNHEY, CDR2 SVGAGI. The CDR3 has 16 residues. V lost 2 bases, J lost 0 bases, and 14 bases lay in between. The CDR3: CASSYDVEALSYEQYF. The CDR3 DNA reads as TGTGCCAGCAGTTACGATGTAGAAGCCCTCTCCTACGAGCAGTACTTC.

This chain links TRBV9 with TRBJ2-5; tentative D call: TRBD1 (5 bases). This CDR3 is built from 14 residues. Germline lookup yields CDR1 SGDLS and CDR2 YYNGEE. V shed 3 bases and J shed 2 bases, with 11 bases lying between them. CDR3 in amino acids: CASSASDRQETQYF. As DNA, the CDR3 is TGTGCCAGCAGCGCCAGCGACAGACAAGAGACCCAGTACTTC.

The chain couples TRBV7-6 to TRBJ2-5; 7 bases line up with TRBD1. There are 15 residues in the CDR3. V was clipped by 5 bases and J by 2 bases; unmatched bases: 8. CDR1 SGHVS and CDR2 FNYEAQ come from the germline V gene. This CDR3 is CASSLGTAFQETQYF. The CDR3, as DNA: TGTGCCAGCAGCCTCGGGACAGCTTTTCAAGAGACCCAGTACTTC.

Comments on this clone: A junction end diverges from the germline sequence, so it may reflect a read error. The CDR3 here is CASSIAETGGNFAF. The CDR3 coding sequence is TGTGCCAGTAGTATAGCGGAGACAGGGGGAAATTTCGCCTTC. The genes are TRBV19 and TRBJ1-2, with 9 nucleotides matching TRBD1. The length of the CDR3 is 14 residues. CDR1 LNHDA and CDR2 SQIVND come from the germline V gene (reference sequence).

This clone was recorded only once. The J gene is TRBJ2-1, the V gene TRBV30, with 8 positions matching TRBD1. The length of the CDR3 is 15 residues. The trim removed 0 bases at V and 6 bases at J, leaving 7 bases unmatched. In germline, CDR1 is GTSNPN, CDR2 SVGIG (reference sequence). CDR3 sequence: CAWSVLDRGGNEQFF. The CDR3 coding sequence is TGTGCCTGGAGTGTATTAGACAGGGGCGGCAATGAGCAGTTCTTC. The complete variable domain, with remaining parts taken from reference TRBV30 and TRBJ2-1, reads SQTIHQWPATLVQPVGSPLSLECTVEGTSNPNLYWYRQAAGRGLQLLFYSVGIGQISSEVPQNLSASRPQDRQFILSSKKLLLSDSGFYLCAWSVLDRGGNEQFFGPGTRLTVL.

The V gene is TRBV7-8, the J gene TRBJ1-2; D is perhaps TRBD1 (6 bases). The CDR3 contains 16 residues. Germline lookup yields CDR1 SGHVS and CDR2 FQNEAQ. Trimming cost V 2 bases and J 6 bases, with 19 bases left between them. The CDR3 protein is CASSLLAGARRDGYTF. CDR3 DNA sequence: TGTGCCAGCAGCTTATTGGCAGGGGCGAGAAGGGATGGCTACACCTTC.

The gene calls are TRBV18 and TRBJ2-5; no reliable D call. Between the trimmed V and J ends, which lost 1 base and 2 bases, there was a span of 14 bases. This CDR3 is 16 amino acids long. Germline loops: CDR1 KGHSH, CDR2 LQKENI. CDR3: CASSPRSAALQETQYF. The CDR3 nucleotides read TGTGCCAGCTCACCACGGTCGGCAGCGCTGCAAGAGACCCAGTACTTC.